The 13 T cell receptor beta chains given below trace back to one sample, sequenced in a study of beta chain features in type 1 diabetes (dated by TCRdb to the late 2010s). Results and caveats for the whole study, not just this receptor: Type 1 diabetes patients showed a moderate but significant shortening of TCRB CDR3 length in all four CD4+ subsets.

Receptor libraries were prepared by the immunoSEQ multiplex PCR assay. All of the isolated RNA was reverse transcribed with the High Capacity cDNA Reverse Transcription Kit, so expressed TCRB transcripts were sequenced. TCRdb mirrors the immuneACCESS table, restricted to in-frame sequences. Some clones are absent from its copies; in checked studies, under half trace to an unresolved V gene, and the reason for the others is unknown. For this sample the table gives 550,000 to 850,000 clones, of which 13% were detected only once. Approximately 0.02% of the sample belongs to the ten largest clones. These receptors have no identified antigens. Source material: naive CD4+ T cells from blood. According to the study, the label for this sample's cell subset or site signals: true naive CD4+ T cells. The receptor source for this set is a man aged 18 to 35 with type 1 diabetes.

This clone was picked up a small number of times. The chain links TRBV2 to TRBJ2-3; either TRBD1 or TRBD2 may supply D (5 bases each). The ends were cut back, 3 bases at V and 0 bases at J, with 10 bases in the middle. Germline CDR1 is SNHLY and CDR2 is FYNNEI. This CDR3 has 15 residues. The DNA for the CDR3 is TGTGCCAGCAGTGACAGGGAGACTAGCACAGATACGCAGTATTTT. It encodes CASSDRETSTDTQYF.

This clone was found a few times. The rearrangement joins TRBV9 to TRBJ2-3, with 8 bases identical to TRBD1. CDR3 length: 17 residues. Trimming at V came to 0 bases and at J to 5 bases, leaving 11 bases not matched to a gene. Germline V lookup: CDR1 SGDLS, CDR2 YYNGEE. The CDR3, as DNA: TGTGCCAGCAGCGTAGAATTGGGGGCAGGGGGCCGAGATACGCAGTATTTT. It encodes CASSVELGAGGRDTQYF.

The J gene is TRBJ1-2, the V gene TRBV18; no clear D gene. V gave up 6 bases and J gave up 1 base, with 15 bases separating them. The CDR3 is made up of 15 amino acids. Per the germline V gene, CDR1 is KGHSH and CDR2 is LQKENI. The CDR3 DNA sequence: TGTGCCAGCTCGGGCAATCAGGAGGTTAACTATGGCTACACCTTC. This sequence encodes CASSGNQEVNYGYTF. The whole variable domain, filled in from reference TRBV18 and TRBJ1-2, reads NAGVMQNPRHLVRRRGQEARLRCSPMKGHSHVYWYRQLPEEGLKFMVYLQKENIIDESGMPKERFSAEFPKEGPSILRIQQVVRGDSAAYFCASSGNQEVNYGYTFGSGTRLTVV.

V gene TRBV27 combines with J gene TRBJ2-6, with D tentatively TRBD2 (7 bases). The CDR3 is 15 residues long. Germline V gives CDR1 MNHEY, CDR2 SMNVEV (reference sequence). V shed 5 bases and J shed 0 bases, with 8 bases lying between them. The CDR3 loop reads CASSRGASGANVLTF. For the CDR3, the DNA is TGTGCCAGCAGTCGGGGGGCCTCTGGGGCCAACGTCCTGACTTTC.

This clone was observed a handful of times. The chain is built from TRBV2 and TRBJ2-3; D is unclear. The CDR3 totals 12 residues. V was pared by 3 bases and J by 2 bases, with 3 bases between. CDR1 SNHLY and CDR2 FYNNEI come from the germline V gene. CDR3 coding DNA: TGTGCCAGCAGTGACGACACAGATACGCAGTATTTT. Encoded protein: CASSDDTDTQYF.

CDR3 in DNA: TGCAGCGTAAGAGGGGGTAGTGAAAAACTGTTTTTT. It translates to CSVRGGSEKLFF. The chain joins TRBV29-1 to TRBJ1-4; the D gene is possibly TRBD1 (6 bases). The CDR3 is made up of 12 amino acids. V lost 6 bases and J 7 bases, leaving 12 bases between the germline ends. Germline CDR1 SQVTM, CDR2 ANQGSEA.

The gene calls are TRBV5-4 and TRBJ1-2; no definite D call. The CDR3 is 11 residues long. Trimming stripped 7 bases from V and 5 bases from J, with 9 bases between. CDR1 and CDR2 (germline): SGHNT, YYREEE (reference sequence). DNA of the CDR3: TGTGCCAGCGTCGGGCCTTATGGCTACACCTTC. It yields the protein CASVGPYGYTF.

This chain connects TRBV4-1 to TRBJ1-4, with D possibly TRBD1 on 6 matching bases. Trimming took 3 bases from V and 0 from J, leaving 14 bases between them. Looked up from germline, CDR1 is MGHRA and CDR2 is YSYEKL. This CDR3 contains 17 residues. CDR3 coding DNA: TGCGCCAGCAGCCAGCCCAGGGGTCGTCCAACTAATGAAAAACTGTTTTTT. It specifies CASSQPRGRPTNEKLFF.

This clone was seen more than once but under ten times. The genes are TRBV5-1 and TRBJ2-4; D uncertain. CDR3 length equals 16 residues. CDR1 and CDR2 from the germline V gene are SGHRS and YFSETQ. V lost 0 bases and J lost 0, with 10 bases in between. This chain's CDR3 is CASSLAEPVAKNIQYF. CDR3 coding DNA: TGCGCCAGCAGCTTGGCCGAGCCCGTAGCCAAAAACATTCAGTACTTC.

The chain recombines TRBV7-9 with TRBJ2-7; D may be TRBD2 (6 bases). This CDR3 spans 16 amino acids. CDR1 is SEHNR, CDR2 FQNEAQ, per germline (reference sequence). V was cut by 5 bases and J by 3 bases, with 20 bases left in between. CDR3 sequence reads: CASSQGGVGPLYEQYF. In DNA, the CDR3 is TGTGCCAGCAGCCAAGGCGGGGTAGGCCCCCTCTACGAGCAGTACTTC. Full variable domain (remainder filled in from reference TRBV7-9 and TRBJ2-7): DTGVSQNPRHKITKRGQNVTFRCDPISEHNRLYWYRQTLGQGPEFLTYFQNEAQLEKSRLLSDRFSAERPKGSFSTLEIQRTEQGDSAMYLCASSQGGVGPLYEQYFGPGTRLTVT.

CDR3 sequence: CASSVGADNSNQPQHF. The CDR3, as DNA: TGTGCCAGCAGCGTAGGGGCAGACAATAGCAATCAGCCCCAGCATTTT. The V call is TRBV9, the J call TRBJ1-5; the D is unclear. This CDR3 comprises 16 residues. Germline V gives CDR1 SGDLS, CDR2 YYNGEE. V lost 0 bases, J lost 0 bases, and 10 bases lay in between.

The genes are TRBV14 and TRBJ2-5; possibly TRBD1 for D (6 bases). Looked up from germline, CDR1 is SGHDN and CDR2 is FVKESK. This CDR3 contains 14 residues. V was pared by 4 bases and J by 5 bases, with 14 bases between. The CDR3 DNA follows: TGTGCCAGCAGCCGCAGGGGCGGTCTGGAGACCCAGTACTTC. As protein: CASSRRGGLETQYF. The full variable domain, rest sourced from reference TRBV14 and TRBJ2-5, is EAGVTQFPSHSVIEKGQTVTLRCDPISGHDNLYWYRRVMGKEIKFLLHFVKESKQDESGMPNNRFLAERTGGTYSTLKVQPAELEDSGVYFCASSRRGGLETQYFGPGTRLLVL.

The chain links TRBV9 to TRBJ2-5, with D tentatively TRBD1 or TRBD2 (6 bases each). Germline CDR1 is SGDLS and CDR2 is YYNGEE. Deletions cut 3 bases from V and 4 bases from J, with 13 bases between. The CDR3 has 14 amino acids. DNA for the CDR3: TGTGCCAGCAGCGCCCGAGGGGGGCGAGAGACCCAGTACTTC. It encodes CASSARGGRETQYF. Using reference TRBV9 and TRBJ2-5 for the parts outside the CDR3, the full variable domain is DSGVTQTPKHLITATGQRVTLRCSPRSGDLSVYWYQQSLDQGLQFLIQYYNGEERAKGNILERFSAQQFPDLHSELNLSSLELGDSALYFCASSARGGRETQYFGPGTRLLVL.